The rows below give T cell receptor beta chains drawn from one sample of a study of T cells in Graves' hyperthyroidism and ophthalmopathy. One entry per CDR3 protein results from TCRdb running MiXCR on the multiplex PCR reads. The repertoire has 500,000 to 650,000 distinct CDR3 sequences, 15% to 20% of them found once; the top ten carry approximately 50%. The sequenced sample was blood. These receptors originate from a man aged 40-49 years with Graves' ophthalmopathy. CDR3s include the opening cysteine and the closing phenylalanine or tryptophan. The D gene is left open where the match is weak. Clone size, where shown, is once, few, many, or a class for clones that have expanded.

size	D	J	V	DNA	CDR3
many	NA	TRBJ1-1	TRBV2	TGTGCCAGCAGTGTGGGGGCAAAGAACACTGAAGCTTTCTTT	CASSVGAKNTEAFF
once	TRBD2	TRBJ2-2	TRBV18	TGTGCCAGCTCGAGTCTAGCGGGAGGGCCGGACACCGGGGAGCTGTTTTTT	CASSSLAGGPDTGELFF
few	NA	TRBJ2-6	TRBV6-1	TGTGCCAGCACCCTGGACAACTCTGGGGCCAACGTCCTGACTTTC	CASTLDNSGANVLTF
many	TRBD1	TRBJ2-2	TRBV7-9	TGTGCCAGCAGCTCACCACAGGGGTCCCAGTACACCGGGGAGCTGTTTTTT	CASSSPQGSQYTGELFF
NA	NA	TRBJ2-7	TRBV19	TGTGCCAGTAGTCGGGGGCAGGAGATCAACGTCGAGCAGTACTTC	CASSRGQEINVEQYF
NA	NA	TRBJ1-1	TRBV28	TGTGCCAGCAGTTTATTTCGGGGTGAAGCTTTCTTT	CASSLFRGEAFF
NA	NA	TRBJ1-1	TRBV28	TGTGCCAGCAGCGGAGGGGGGCGTGAGACTGAAGCTTTCTTT	CASSGGGRETEAFF
many	NA	TRBJ1-1	TRBV30	TGTGCCTGGAGGCCAGGGGCGACTGAAGCTTTCTTT	CAWRPGATEAFF
few	NA	TRBJ2-7	TRBV29-1	TGCAGCGTTGCCCCTAGGGACTACGAGCAGTACTTC	CSVAPRDYEQYF
NA	NA	TRBJ1-1	TRBV18	TGTGCCAGCTCACCAAGGTCCCAGCTGGGTGGGATGAACACTGAAGCTTTCTTT	CASSPRSQLGGMNTEAFF
NA	NA	TRBJ1-2	TRBV18	TGTGCCAGCTCACCTGCAGGGAGCTGGGGCTACACCTTC	CASSPAGSWGYTF
NA	TRBD2	TRBJ2-1	TRBV10-3	TGTGCCATCAATGCGCGGGGGGACTACAATGAGCAGTTCTTC	CAINARGDYNEQFF
many	NA	TRBJ2-1	TRBV10-3	TGTGCCATTGGGGGCGCCACCAATATATCCCGGCGGGATGAGCAGTTCTTC	CAIGGATNISRRDEQFF
many	NA	TRBJ1-1	TRBV18	TGTGCCAGCTCCCAGGGACAGAACACTGAAGCTTTCTTT	CASSQGQNTEAFF
many	NA	TRBJ2-1	TRBV20-1	TGCAGTGCTAGACCGGGGGGCCCCACCTACAATGAGCAGTTCTTC	CSARPGGPTYNEQFF
few	NA	TRBJ2-3	TRBV5-4	TGTGCCAGCAGCTTAAACGCACCAGATACGCAGTATTTT	CASSLNAPDTQYF
many	NA	TRBJ1-5	TRBV20-1	TGCAGTGCTAGTTCGCGTAAGGGCAATCAGCCCCAGCATTTT	CSASSRKGNQPQHF